These T cell receptor beta chains were read from a single sample in a study of blood T cell repertoires in COVID-19. Assay used: immunoSEQ multiplex PCR; TCRdb lists only in-frame clones, some missing. The sample shows under 200,000 clones, around 86% of them seen only once. Source material: peripheral blood. The receptor set was obtained from a man aged 60 to 69 with COVID-19, enrolled during active disease. Both conserved end residues are part of each CDR3. Each record gives: CDR3 DNA, CDR3 protein, V gene, D gene, J gene, clone size. A D gene is named only where the DNA matches it firmly. The size entry is marked missing in some rows and otherwise reads once, few, many or a size class.

cdr3_nt: TGTGCCACCCCAGGGGGGACCGCCAATTCACCCCTCCACTTT
cdr3_aa: CATPGGTANSPLHF
v_call: TRBV28
d_call: TRBD1
j_call: TRBJ1-6
clone_size: NA

cdr3_nt: TGCGCCAGCAGCCCCCAAGGTGGGGTAGCGGGCGAGCAGTACTTC
cdr3_aa: CASSPQGGVAGEQYF
v_call: TRBV5-1
d_call: TRBD2
j_call: TRBJ2-7
clone_size: NA

cdr3_nt: TGTGCCAGCAGCTTAGTTCTAGCGGGAGAGGAGACCCAGTACTTC
cdr3_aa: CASSLVLAGEETQYF
v_call: TRBV11-3
d_call: TRBD2
j_call: TRBJ2-5
clone_size: NA

cdr3_nt: TGTGCCAGCAGCATAAGTAGACTAGCGGTGCAAGAGACCCAGTACTTC
cdr3_aa: CASSISRLAVQETQYF
v_call: TRBV7-2
d_call: TRBD2
j_call: TRBJ2-5
clone_size: once

cdr3_nt: TGCGCCAGCAGCCACAGCCTTACAACTAATGAAAAACTGTTTTTT
cdr3_aa: CASSHSLTTNEKLFF
v_call: TRBV5-1
d_call: NA
j_call: TRBJ1-4
clone_size: NA

cdr3_nt: TGCAGCGCCTATCCACCGAACTCCTACGAGCAGTACTTC
cdr3_aa: CSAYPPNSYEQYF
v_call: TRBV29-1
d_call: NA
j_call: TRBJ2-7
clone_size: NA

cdr3_nt: TGTGCCAGCAGTTACCGGGACAGGGTGCACAATGAGCAGTTCTTC
cdr3_aa: CASSYRDRVHNEQFF
v_call: TRBV5-4
d_call: TRBD1
j_call: TRBJ2-1
clone_size: NA

cdr3_nt: TGTGCCAGCAGCATTCAGGGCCCAAACACCGGGGAGCTGTTTTTT
cdr3_aa: CASSIQGPNTGELFF
v_call: TRBV3-1/TRBV3-2
d_call: NA
j_call: TRBJ2-2
clone_size: NA

cdr3_nt: TGCAGTGCTAGTTCAACCCAAAGCGGAACAGGGGCCCGCGAGCAGTACTTC
cdr3_aa: CSASSTQSGTGAREQYF
v_call: TRBV20-1
d_call: TRBD1
j_call: TRBJ2-7
clone_size: NA

cdr3_nt: TGTGCCAGCAGCCCGGACAGAGAGATTGGGCCCCAGCATTTT
cdr3_aa: CASSPDREIGPQHF
v_call: TRBV3-1/TRBV3-2
d_call: NA
j_call: TRBJ1-5
clone_size: NA

cdr3_nt: TGTGCCTGGACCCGGCAGGGCGGTTCCGGGGAGCTGTTTTTT
cdr3_aa: CAWTRQGGSGELFF
v_call: TRBV30
d_call: NA
j_call: TRBJ2-2
clone_size: NA

cdr3_nt: TGTGCCAGCAGTGAATGGGAGGGCGGGGAGCTGTTTTTT
cdr3_aa: CASSEWEGGELFF
v_call: TRBV6-1
d_call: TRBD2
j_call: TRBJ2-2
clone_size: NA

cdr3_nt: TGTGCCAGTAGTGCCCCGTCCGGGACAGGACTCGGCGAGCAGTACTTC
cdr3_aa: CASSAPSGTGLGEQYF
v_call: TRBV19
d_call: TRBD1
j_call: TRBJ2-7
clone_size: NA

cdr3_nt: TGTGCCAGCAGCGAACAGGACAGGTCAGAGACCCAGTACTTC
cdr3_aa: CASSEQDRSETQYF
v_call: TRBV7-3
d_call: TRBD1
j_call: TRBJ2-5
clone_size: NA

cdr3_nt: TGTGCCAGCAGTCCCATACGGACAGGAAACACTGAAGCTTTCTTT
cdr3_aa: CASSPIRTGNTEAFF
v_call: TRBV6-5
d_call: TRBD1
j_call: TRBJ1-1
clone_size: NA

cdr3_nt: TGTGCCAGCAGTTTTAACAGGGGGTCGGAGACCCAGTACTTC
cdr3_aa: CASSFNRGSETQYF
v_call: TRBV27
d_call: TRBD1
j_call: TRBJ2-5
clone_size: NA

cdr3_nt: TGTGCCAGCAGCCAAGTACTAGAAGGGAGAAACACCATATATTTT
cdr3_aa: CASSQVLEGRNTIYF
v_call: TRBV4-2
d_call: NA
j_call: TRBJ1-3
clone_size: NA

cdr3_nt: TGTGCCAGCAGTTTATTCGTGGACAGGGGGCTGGAAACTGAAGCTTTCTTT
cdr3_aa: CASSLFVDRGLETEAFF
v_call: TRBV27
d_call: TRBD1
j_call: TRBJ1-1
clone_size: NA

cdr3_nt: TGTGCCAGCAGCTTAGTTCTCAACACCATATATTTT
cdr3_aa: CASSLVLNTIYF
v_call: TRBV11-2
d_call: NA
j_call: TRBJ1-3
clone_size: NA

cdr3_nt: TGTGCCAGCAGTTACTCGGCTCTGCGGTATGGCTACACCTTC
cdr3_aa: CASSYSALRYGYTF
v_call: TRBV6-5
d_call: NA
j_call: TRBJ1-2
clone_size: NA

cdr3_nt: TGTGCCAGCAGTACTAGTGTCAATGAGCAGTTCTTC
cdr3_aa: CASSTSVNEQFF
v_call: TRBV6-2/TRBV6-3
d_call: NA
j_call: TRBJ2-1
clone_size: NA